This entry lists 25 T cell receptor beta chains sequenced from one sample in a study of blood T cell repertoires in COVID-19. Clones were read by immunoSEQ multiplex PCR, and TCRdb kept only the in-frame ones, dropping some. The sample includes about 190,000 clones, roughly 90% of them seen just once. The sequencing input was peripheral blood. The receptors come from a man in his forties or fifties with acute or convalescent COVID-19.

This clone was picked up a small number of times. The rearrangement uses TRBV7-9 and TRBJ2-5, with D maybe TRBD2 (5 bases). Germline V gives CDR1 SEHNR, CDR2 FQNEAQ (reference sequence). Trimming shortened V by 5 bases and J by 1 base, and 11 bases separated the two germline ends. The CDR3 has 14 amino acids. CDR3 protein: CASSPGMIQETQYF. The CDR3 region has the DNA TGTGCCAGCAGCCCCGGGATGATCCAAGAGACCCAGTACTTC.

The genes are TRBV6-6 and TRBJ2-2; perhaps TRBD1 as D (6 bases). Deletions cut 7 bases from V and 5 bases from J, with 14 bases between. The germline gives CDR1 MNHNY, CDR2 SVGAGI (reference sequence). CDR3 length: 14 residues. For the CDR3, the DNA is TGTGCCAGCACGCTCAGGGGCGGAACCGGGGAGCTGTTTTTT. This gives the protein CASTLRGGTGELFF.

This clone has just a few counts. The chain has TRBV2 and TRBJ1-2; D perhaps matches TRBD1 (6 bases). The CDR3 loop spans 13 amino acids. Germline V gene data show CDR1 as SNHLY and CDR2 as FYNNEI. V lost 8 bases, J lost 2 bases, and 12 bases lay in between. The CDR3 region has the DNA TGTGCCAGCCGTTGGACAGCCAACTATGGCTACACCTTC. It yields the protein CASRWTANYGYTF.

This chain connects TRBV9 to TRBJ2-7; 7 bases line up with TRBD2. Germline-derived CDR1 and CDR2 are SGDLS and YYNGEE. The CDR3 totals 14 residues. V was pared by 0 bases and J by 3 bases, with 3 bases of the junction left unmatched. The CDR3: CASSVERDFYEQYF. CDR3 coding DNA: TGTGCCAGCAGCGTAGAGCGGGATTTCTACGAGCAGTACTTC.

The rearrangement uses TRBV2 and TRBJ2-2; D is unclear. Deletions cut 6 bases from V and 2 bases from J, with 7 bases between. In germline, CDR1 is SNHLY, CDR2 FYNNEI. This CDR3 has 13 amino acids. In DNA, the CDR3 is TGTGCCAGCAGCCAGGCCAACACCGGGGAGCTGTTTTTT. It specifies CASSQANTGELFF.

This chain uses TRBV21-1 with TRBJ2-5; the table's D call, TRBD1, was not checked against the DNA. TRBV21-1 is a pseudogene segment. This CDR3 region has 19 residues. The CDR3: CANSPPADVSEGGFETQYF. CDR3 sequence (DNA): TGTGCCAACAGCCCTCCCGCCGACGTGTCGGAAGGGGGCTTTGAGACCCAGTACTTC.

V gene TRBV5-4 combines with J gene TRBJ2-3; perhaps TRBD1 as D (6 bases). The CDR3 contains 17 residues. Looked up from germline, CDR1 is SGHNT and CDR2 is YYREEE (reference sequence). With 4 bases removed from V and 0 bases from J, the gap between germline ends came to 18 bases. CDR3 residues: CASSNGEDSQSTDTQYF. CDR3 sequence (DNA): TGTGCCAGCAGCAACGGAGAGGACAGCCAAAGCACAGATACGCAGTATTTT.

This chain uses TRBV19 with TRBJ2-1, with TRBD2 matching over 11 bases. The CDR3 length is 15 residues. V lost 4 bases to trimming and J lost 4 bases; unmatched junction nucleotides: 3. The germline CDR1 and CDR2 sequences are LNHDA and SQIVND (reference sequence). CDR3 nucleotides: TGTGCCAGTAGTACGGGACTAGCGGTGTACAATGAGCAGTTCTTC. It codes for CASSTGLAVYNEQFF. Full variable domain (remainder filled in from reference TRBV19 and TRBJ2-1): DGGITQSPKYLFRKEGQNVTLSCEQNLNHDAMYWYRQDPGQGLRLIYYSQIVNDFQKGDIAEGYSVSREKKESFPLTVTSAQKNPTAFYLCASSTGLAVYNEQFFGPGTRLTVL.

As DNA, the CDR3 is TGTGCCAGCACGTTCGGGGAGACCCAGTACTTC. Protein product: CASTFGETQYF. This rearrangement joins TRBV27 to TRBJ2-5, with no clear D. CDR1 and CDR2 (germline): MNHEY, SMNVEV (reference sequence). This CDR3 contains 11 residues. V was cut by 7 bases and J by 5 bases, with 8 bases left in between.

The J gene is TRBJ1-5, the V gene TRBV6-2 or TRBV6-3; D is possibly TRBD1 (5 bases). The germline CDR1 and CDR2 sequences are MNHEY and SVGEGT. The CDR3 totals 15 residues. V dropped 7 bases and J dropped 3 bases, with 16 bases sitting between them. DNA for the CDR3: TGTGCCAGCATCCCTACCGGGGGTTTCAATCAGCCCCAGCATTTT. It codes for CASIPTGGFNQPQHF.

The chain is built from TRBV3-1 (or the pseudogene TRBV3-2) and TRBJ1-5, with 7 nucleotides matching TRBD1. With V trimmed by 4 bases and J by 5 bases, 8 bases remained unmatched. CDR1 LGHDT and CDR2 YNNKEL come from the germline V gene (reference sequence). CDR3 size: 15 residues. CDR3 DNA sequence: TGTGCCAGCAGCCCTACAGGGGTCCGTCATCAGCCCCAGCATTTT. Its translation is CASSPTGVRHQPQHF.

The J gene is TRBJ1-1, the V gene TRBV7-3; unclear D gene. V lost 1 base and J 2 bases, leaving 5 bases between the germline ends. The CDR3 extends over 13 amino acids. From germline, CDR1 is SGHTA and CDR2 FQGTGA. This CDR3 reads CASSLRANTEAFF. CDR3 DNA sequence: TGTGCCAGCAGCTTAAGGGCTAACACTGAAGCTTTCTTT.

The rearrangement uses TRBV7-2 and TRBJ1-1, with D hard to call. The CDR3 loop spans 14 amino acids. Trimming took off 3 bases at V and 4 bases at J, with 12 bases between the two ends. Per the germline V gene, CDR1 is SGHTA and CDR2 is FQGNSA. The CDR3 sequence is CASSFSSSATEAFF. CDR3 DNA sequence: TGTGCCAGCAGCTTCTCCTCGAGTGCCACTGAAGCTTTCTTT.

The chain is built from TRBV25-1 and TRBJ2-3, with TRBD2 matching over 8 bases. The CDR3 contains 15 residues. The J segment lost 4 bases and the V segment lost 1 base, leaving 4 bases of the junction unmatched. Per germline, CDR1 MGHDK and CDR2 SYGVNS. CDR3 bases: TGTGCCAGCAGTGAATGGTCGGGAGGGGCAGATACGCAGTATTTT. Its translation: CASSEWSGGADTQYF.

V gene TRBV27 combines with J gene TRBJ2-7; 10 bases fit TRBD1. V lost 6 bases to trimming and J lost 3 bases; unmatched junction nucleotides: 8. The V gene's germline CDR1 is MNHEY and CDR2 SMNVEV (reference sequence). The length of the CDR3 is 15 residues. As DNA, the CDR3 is TGTGCCAGCAGCGCTAGGACAGGGGGGAACTACGAGCAGTACGTC. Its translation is CASSARTGGNYEQYV.

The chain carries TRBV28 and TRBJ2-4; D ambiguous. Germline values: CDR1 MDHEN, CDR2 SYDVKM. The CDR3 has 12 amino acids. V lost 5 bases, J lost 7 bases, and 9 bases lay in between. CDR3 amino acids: CASSPIGNIQYF. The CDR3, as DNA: TGTGCCAGCAGTCCCATCGGGAACATTCAGTACTTC.

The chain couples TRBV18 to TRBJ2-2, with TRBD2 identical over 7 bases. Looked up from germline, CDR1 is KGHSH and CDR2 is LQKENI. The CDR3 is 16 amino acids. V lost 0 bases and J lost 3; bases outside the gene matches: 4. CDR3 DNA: TGTGCCAGCTCACCACCGACTAGCCGGGACACCGGGGAGCTGTTTTTT. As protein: CASSPPTSRDTGELFF.

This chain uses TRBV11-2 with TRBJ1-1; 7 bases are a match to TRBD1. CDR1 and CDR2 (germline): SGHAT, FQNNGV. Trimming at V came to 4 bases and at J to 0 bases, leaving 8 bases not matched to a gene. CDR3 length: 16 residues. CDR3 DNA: TGTGCCAGCAGCTCGTACAGGGGACTCATGAACACTGAAGCTTTCTTT. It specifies CASSSYRGLMNTEAFF.

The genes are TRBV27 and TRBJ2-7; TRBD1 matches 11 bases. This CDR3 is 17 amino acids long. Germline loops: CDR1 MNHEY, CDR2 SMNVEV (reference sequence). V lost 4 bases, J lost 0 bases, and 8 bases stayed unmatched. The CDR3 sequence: CASSSTTGQGASYEQYV. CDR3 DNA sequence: TGTGCCAGCAGTTCCACCACTGGACAGGGGGCCTCCTACGAGCAGTACGTC.

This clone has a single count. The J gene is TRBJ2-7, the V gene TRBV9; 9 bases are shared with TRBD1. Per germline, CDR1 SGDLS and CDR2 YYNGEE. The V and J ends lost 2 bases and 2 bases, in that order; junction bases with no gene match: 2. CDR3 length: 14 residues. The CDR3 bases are TGTGCCAGCAGCGTGGGACAGGGCGCCTACGAGCAGTACTTC. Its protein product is CASSVGQGAYEQYF. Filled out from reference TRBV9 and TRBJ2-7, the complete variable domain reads DSGVTQTPKHLITATGQRVTLRCSPRSGDLSVYWYQQSLDQGLQFLIQYYNGEERAKGNILERFSAQQFPDLHSELNLSSLELGDSALYFCASSVGQGAYEQYFGPGTRLTVT.

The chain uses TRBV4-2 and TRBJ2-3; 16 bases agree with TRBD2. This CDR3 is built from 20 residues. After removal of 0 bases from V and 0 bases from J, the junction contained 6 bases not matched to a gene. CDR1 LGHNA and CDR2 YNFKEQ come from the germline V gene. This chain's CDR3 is CASSQDTGTSGGASTDTQYF. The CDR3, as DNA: TGTGCCAGCAGCCAAGATACCGGGACTAGCGGGGGGGCCAGCACAGATACGCAGTATTTT.

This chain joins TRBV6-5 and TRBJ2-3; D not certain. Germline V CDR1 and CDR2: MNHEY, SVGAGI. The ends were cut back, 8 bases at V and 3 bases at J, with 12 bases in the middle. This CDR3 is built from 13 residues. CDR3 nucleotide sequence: TGTGCCAGCCTGCGGCAGACGACAGATACGCAGTATTTT. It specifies CASLRQTTDTQYF.

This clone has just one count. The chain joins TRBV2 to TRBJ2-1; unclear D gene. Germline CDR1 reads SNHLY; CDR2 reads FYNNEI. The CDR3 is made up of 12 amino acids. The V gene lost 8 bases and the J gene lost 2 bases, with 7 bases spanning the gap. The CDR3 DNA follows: TGTGCCAGCCAGGTGGCCTACAATGAGCAGTTCTTC. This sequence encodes CASQVAYNEQFF.

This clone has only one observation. This CDR3 is CASRPQGSQPQHF. CDR3 nucleotides: TGTGCCAGCAGACCACAGGGGTCTCAGCCCCAGCATTTT. The chain recombines TRBV6-5 with TRBJ1-5; 7 nucleotides align to TRBD1. V shed 6 bases, J shed 6 bases, and the junction held 5 bases outside the gene matches. The CDR3 is made up of 13 amino acids. In germline, CDR1 is MNHEY, CDR2 SVGAGI.

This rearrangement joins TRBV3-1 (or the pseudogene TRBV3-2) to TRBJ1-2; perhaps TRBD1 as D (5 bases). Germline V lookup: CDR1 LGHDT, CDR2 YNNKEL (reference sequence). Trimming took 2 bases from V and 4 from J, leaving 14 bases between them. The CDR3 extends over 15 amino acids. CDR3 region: CASSQSHRSPYGYTF. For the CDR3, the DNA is TGTGCCAGCAGCCAATCTCACAGGAGCCCCTATGGCTACACCTTC.